This TCR beta chain was observed in a study of OX40 agonist ivuxolimab in advanced cancers. Background for the entire study: Ivuxolimab was a fully human IgG2 agonistic monoclonal antibody targeting the costimulatory receptor OX40 (CD134). Of the approximately 54 dose-escalation patients, hepatocellular carcinoma was present in about 20, melanoma in approximately 15, renal cell carcinoma in 9 and head and neck cancer in 9. Partial responses were achieved by three dose-escalation patients, of whom one had hepatocellular carcinoma and two had cutaneous melanoma. Patients were allowed to have had prior anti-PD-1, anti-PD-L1 or anti-CTLA-4 therapy, and 40% to 45% of the dose-escalation patients had previously received checkpoint inhibitors. Intravenous ivuxolimab was administered to patients every 2 weeks at six dose levels: 0.01, 0.1, 0.3, 1.5, 3 and 10 mg/kg. The purpose of peripheral TCRbeta sequencing was to test whether ivuxolimab changed TCR sequence diversity and led to clonal T-cell expansion. The paper describes the monotherapy dose-escalation part (N of about 47 patients) of the phase I trial of ivuxolimab. A male proportion of roughly 85% and a mean age of 60 years, ranging from about 23 to 79, were recorded for the dose-escalation cohort. The study at large found these results: Clonal expansion of both CD4+ and CD8+ blood T cells was observed from baseline to week 6 at doses 0.1 to 3.0 mg/kg. Low levels of normalized T-cell clonal expansion were also seen in some patients who did not respond. The antigen specificity of the clonally expanded peripheral T cells was not determined. In the 0.1-3.0 mg/kg groups, partial responders had among the lowest normalized peripheral clonal expansion, particularly in CD8+ T cells. On average, CD8+ T cells showed more expanded clones than CD4+ T cells after ivuxolimab.

A single count supports this clone. There is no known antigen for this receptor. Per-base quality was not reported, and no clone a single base away is much larger than it. V and J are truncated by 3 bases and 0 bases respectively, leaving an intervening sequence of 17 bases. The CDR3 spans 18 residues, from the cysteine through the phenylalanine. The kept DNA is CDR3 alone, 54 bases in frame from the first base. Per the germline V gene (reference sequence), MNHEY is the CDR1 and SMNVEV is the CDR2. Genomic DNA was extracted from sorted cells for sequencing of the TCRbeta CDR3 region. TCRbeta CDR3 regions were sequenced using the immunoSEQ Assay. In TCRdb, the immuneACCESS table is reduced to in-frame sequences with V and J assigned. These tables do not hold every clone; where another copy was compared, an unresolved V gene accounts for under half, and the others remain unexplained. This sample comprises some 100,000 clones, about 90% of them detected only once. The leading ten clones occupy 0.7% to 0.9% of the sample.

The trial excluded patients who had a history of autoimmune disease or who were on systemic immunosuppression. Peripheral blood for TCR sequencing was collected from all dose cohorts at baseline, on cycle 4 day 1, and on cycle 7 day 1. Samples came from an open-label, multicenter, first-in-human phase I dose-escalation trial of ivuxolimab. The trial enrolled adults with locally advanced or metastatic head and neck squamous cell, hepatocellular, melanoma or renal cell carcinoma. Before TCR sequencing, CD4+ and CD8+ T cells were separately sorted from peripheral blood. The rearrangement combines TRBV27 with TRBJ2-2, with no D gene named confidently. The TCR sequence derives from an adult with an advanced solid tumor such as melanoma, head and neck, liver or kidney cancer. Sequences were derived from CD4+ or CD8+ T cells sorted from blood, sampled in a trial of the OX40 agonist ivuxolimab. This receptor carries the CDR3 CASSFRGLGRTNTGELFF. The sequenced DNA: TGTGCCAGCAGTTTCAGAGGTTTGGGCAGAACGAACACCGGGGAGCTGTTTTTT.